These T cell receptor beta chains were read from a single sample in a study of CD8 T cells in ankylosing spondylitis. MiXCR was run by TCRdb on the 5' RACE reads, yielding one entry per CDR3 protein. The sample has some 840,000 distinct CDR3 sequences; 12% are singletons. The source material was blood, either unsorted or a sorted T cell fraction (not recorded which). The receptors were gathered from a male donor with ankylosing spondylitis. Each CDR3 is given with its conserved first and last residue.

cdr3_aa,j_call,v_call
CASSLAVLEGSNTEAFF,TRBJ1-1,TRBV5-1
CSAFRAGPAYEQYF,TRBJ2-7,TRBV20-1
CASSLRRVRTDTQYF,TRBJ2-3,TRBV7-8
CASSLVVDEQFF,TRBJ2-1,TRBV5-1
CSALLWRGAGDTQYF,TRBJ2-3,TRBV20-1
CSGSGRKYNEQFF,TRBJ2-1,TRBV29-1
CSAGLWPQHF,TRBJ1-5,TRBV20-1
CASSWTPPDTQYF,TRBJ2-3,TRBV5-1
CSARDPSGRSSYEQYF,TRBJ2-7,TRBV20-1
CSVALASDIQYF,TRBJ2-4,TRBV29-1
CASSPGTGKNEQFF,TRBJ2-1,TRBV5-1
CASRAGRESNEQFF,TRBJ2-1,TRBV12-3/TRBV12-4
CSARDSGTGGSFSGYTF,TRBJ1-2,TRBV20-1
CASSSRVGYGYTF,TRBJ1-2,TRBV7-2
CASSLGLEGTQYF,TRBJ2-5,TRBV7-7
CASSKASGGYNEQFF,TRBJ2-1,TRBV6-1
CASSLGTSNTQYF,TRBJ2-3,TRBV7-2
CSARRTPVPDEQFF,TRBJ2-1,TRBV20-1
CASSLGTGEPMLYF,TRBJ2-7,TRBV5-1
CASSDRAPGPYGYTF,TRBJ1-2,TRBV5-1
CSARPWAAGPNYGYTF,TRBJ1-2,TRBV20-1
CASRPRTMGGGNQPQHF,TRBJ1-5,TRBV28
CATGRSTDTQYF,TRBJ2-3,TRBV6-1
CASSQDGEKTQYF,TRBJ2-5,TRBV12-3/TRBV12-4
CASSLTYTSSYEQYF,TRBJ2-7,TRBV5-1
CASSYSVRGRENEQFF,TRBJ2-1,TRBV6-5
CASSSYPPSGSSTDTQYF,TRBJ2-3,TRBV11-2
CASSSPGKDPAYEQYF,TRBJ2-7,TRBV7-9
CSARVTESPLHF,TRBJ1-6,TRBV20-1
CASAGRPSSYEQYF,TRBJ2-7,TRBV5-1
CASTRGGASTDTQYF,TRBJ2-3,TRBV12-3/TRBV12-4
CSVLAGGTYEQYF,TRBJ2-7,TRBV20-1
CASRLTSGPYEQYF,TRBJ2-7,TRBV10-3
CAISESLVVDLYGYTF,TRBJ1-2,TRBV10-3
CSVEWAYEQYF,TRBJ2-7,TRBV29-1
CASSPPSAGVYEQYF,TRBJ2-7,TRBV18
CASSTRTSGLQETQYF,TRBJ2-5,TRBV27
CSVTSDSSYEQYF,TRBJ2-7,TRBV20-1
CASSRSSLGTGYEQYF,TRBJ2-7,TRBV5-1
CASSPGVGTEAFF,TRBJ1-1,TRBV28
CATSRGLLGDTQYF,TRBJ2-3,TRBV15
CASSPESSYEQYF,TRBJ2-7,TRBV18
CAISGAGGPYEQYF,TRBJ2-7,TRBV10-3
CASSQEPRGEQFF,TRBJ2-1,TRBV4-3